This T cell receptor (beta chain) was obtained from a study of shared clonotypes between healthy human individuals. Points from the study as a whole: Non-shared clonotypes were found to have lower generation probabilities than the clonotypes that were shared by all four of the sorted-subset donors.

CDR3 size: 15 residues. In germline, CDR1 is KGHSY, CDR2 FQNENV. V shed 1 base and J shed 5 bases, with 15 bases lying between them. About this clone: Antigen specificity is unknown.

Splitting of each subset's genomic DNA was done evenly across several immunoSEQ plates. Sequencing used immunoSEQ multiplex PCR; TCRdb keeps in-frame clones, though not all of them. This table holds around 990,000 clones, approximately 75% found once. The material sequenced was memory CD4+ T cells from PBMCs. Regarding subset: CD45RA-negative fraction. The chain recombines TRBV16 with TRBJ2-7; possibly TRBD2 for D (5 bases). This receptor was obtained from a man younger than 30 in good health. Some clones in this sample may be carry-over from other donors' samples. CDR3 loop: CASSQLSAAGDEQYF. The CDR3, as DNA: TGTGCCAGCAGCCAATTGTCAGCGGCGGGCGACGAGCAGTACTTC. The whole variable domain, filled in from reference TRBV16 and TRBJ2-7, reads GEEVAQTPKHLVRGEGQKAKLYCAPIKGHSYVFWYQQVLKNEFKFLISFQNENVFDETGMPKERFSAKCLPNSPCSLEIQATKLEDSAVYFCASSQLSAAGDEQYFGPGTRLTVT.